This T cell receptor beta chain was found in a study of T cell repertoires in cytomegalovirus infection. Study conclusions and caveats: HLA-C-restricted CMV-specific TCR beta clonotypes were dominant in the ex vivo response. CMV carriers with the relevant HLA were identified by cumulative public TCR beta family frequency.

After removal of 4 bases from V and 4 bases from J, the junction contained 8 bases not matched to a gene. The CDR3 is made up of 16 amino acids. CDR1 and CDR2 (germline): LNHDA, SQIVND (reference sequence). TCRdb recomputed calls from the reads with MiXCR, one row per CDR3 protein. This table holds almost 500,000 distinct CDR3 sequences, roughly 10% found once. The table lists this clonotype with many counts. Its antigen is not known. The receptor was isolated from a human donor in good health (CMV status not recorded). Some clones in this sample may be carry-over from other donors' samples. This chain uses TRBV19 with TRBJ2-1, with TRBD2 matching over 9 bases. The sample comprised PBMCs. The CDR3 spells CASSTLAGNNYNEQFF. The CDR3 DNA sequence: TGTGCCAGTAGTACTCTAGCGGGAAATAATTACAATGAGCAGTTCTTC.